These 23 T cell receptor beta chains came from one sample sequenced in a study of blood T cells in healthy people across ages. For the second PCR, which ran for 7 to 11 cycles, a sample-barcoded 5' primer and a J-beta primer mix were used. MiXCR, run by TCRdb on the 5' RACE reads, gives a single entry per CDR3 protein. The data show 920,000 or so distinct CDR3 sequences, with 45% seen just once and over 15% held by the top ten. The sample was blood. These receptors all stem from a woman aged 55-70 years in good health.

This chain's CDR3 is CASSFQVRYGNEQFF. DNA for the CDR3: TGTGCCAGCAGTTTCCAGGTGAGATATGGCAATGAGCAGTTCTTC. J is TRBJ2-1 and V is TRBV27, with D unclear. This CDR3 comprises 15 residues. Germline CDR1 is MNHEY and CDR2 is SMNVEV (reference sequence). V was clipped by 3 bases and J by 6 bases, with 15 bases between them.

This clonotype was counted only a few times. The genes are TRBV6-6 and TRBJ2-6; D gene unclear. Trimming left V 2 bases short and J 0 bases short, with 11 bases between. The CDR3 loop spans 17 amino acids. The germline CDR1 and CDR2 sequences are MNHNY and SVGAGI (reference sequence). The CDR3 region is CASSYPLDASGANVLTF. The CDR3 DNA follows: TGTGCCAGCAGTTACCCACTCGACGCCTCTGGGGCCAACGTCCTGACTTTC.

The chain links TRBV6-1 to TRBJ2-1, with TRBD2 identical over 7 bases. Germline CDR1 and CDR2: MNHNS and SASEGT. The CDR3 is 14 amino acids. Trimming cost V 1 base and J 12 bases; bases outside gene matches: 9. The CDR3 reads CASSEGDYTMPQFF. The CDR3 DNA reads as TGTGCCAGCAGTGAAGGGGACTACACAATGCCGCAGTTCTTC.

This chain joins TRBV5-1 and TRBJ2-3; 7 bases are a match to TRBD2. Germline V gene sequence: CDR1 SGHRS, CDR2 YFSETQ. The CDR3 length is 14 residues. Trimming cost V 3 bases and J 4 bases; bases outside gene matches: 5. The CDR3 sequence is CASSYDAGADTQYF. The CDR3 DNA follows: TGCGCCAGCAGCTACGACGCGGGAGCAGATACGCAGTATTTT.

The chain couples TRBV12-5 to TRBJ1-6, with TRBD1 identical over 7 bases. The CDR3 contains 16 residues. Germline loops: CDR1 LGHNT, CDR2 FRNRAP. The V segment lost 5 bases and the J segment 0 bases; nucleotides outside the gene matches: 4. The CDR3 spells CASGQGDSSYNSPLHF. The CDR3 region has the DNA TGTGCTAGTGGTCAAGGGGACAGCTCCTATAATTCACCCCTCCACTTT.

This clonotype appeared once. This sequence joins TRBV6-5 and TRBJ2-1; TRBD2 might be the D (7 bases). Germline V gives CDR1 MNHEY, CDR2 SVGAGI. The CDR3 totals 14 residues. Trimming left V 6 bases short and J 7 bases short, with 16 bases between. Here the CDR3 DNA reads TGTGCCAGCAGATATCGGGGGGCCTTGAATGAGCAGTTCTTC. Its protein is CASRYRGALNEQFF.

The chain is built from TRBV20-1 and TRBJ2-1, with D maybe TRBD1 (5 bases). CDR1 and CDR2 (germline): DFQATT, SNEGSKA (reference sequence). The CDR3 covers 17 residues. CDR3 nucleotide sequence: TGCAGCCTGGTGGCTGGGGCGTGGGCCAGCTCCTACAATGAGCAGTTCTTC. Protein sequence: CSLVAGAWASSYNEQFF.

The CDR3 here is CASSERTLKNSPLHF. The CDR3 nucleotides are TGTGCCAGCAGTGAACGGACACTCAAGAATTCACCCCTCCACTTT. This chain connects TRBV6-1 to TRBJ1-6, with D perhaps TRBD1 (5 bases). V shed 2 bases and J shed 7 bases, with 12 bases lying between them. Germline CDR1 MNHNS, CDR2 SASEGT. The CDR3 is 15 amino acids.

In DNA form, the CDR3 reads TGCGCCAGCATTGGACGGGGTCGGTCCTACGAGCAGTACTTC. It yields the protein CASIGRGRSYEQYF. The chain links TRBV10-1 to TRBJ2-7; D might be TRBD2 (5 bases). Trimming stripped 7 bases from V and 1 base from J, with 14 bases between. Germline CDR1 and CDR2: WNHNN and SYGVQD (reference sequence). The CDR3 is made up of 14 amino acids.

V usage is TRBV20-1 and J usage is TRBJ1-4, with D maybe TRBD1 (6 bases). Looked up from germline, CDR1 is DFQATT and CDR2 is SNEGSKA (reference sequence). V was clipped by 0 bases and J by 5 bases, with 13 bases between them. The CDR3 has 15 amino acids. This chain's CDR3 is CSARDPRGTNEKLFF. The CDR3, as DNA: TGCAGTGCTAGAGACCCGAGGGGGACCAATGAAAAACTGTTTTTT.

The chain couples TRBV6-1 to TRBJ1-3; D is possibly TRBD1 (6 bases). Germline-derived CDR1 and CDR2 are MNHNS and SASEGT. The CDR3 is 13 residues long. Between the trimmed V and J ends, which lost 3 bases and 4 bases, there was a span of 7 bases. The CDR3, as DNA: TGTGCCAGCAGTGACGGACAGGGAAACACCATATATTTT. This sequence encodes CASSDGQGNTIYF.

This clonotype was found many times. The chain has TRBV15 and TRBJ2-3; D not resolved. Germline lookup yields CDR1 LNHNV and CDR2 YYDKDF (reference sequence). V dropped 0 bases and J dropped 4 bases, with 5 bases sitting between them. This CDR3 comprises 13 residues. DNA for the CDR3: TGTGCCACCAGCAGAGATCGCGCAGATACGCAGTATTTT. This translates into CATSRDRADTQYF. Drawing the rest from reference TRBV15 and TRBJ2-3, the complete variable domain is DAMVIQNPRYQVTQFGKPVTLSCSQTLNHNVMYWYQQKSSQAPKLLFHYYDKDFNNEADTPDNFQSRRPNTSFCFLDIRSPGLGDTAMYLCATSRDRADTQYFGPGTRLTVL.

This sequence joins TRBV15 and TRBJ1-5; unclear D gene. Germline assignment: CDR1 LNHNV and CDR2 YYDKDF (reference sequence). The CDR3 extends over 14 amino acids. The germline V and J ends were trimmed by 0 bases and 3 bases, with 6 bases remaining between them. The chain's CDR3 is CATSRESTNQPQHF. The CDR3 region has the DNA TGTGCCACCAGCAGAGAGAGTACCAATCAGCCCCAGCATTTT.

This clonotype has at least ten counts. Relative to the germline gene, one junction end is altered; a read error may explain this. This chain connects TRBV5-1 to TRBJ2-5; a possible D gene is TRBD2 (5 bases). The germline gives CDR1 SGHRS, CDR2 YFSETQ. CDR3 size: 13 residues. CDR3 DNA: TGTGCCAGCAGTCTCGGCGGGCCCGAGACCCAGTACTTC. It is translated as CASSLGGPETQYF.

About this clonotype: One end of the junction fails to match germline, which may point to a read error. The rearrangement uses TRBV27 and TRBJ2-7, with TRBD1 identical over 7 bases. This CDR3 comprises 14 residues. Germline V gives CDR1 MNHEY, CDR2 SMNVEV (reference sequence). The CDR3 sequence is CAGSLKPGGYEQYF. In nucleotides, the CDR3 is TGTGCCGGCAGTTTAAAGCCAGGGGGCTACGAGCAGTACTTC.

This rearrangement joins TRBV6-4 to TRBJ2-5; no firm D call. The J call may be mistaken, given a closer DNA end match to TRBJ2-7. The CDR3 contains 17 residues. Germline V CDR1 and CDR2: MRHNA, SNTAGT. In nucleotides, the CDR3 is TGTGCCAGCAGTGACTCGAATAGGGCTTTTAGGCAGAACGAGCAGTACTTC. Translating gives CASSDSNRAFRQNEQYF.

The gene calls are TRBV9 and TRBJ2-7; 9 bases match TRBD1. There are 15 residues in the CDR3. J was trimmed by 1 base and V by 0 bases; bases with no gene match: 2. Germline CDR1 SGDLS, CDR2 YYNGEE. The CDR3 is CASSVGQGVSYEQYF. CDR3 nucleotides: TGTGCCAGCAGCGTAGGACAGGGGGTTTCCTACGAGCAGTACTTC. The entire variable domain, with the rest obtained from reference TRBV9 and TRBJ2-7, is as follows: DSGVTQTPKHLITATGQRVTLRCSPRSGDLSVYWYQQSLDQGLQFLIQYYNGEERAKGNILERFSAQQFPDLHSELNLSSLELGDSALYFCASSVGQGVSYEQYFGPGTRLTVT.

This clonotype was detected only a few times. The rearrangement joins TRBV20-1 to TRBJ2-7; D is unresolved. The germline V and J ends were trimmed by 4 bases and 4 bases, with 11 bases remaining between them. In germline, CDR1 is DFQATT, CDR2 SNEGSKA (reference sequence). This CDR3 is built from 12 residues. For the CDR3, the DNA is TGCAGTGCTATAGAGGACCGATACGAGCAGTACTTC. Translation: CSAIEDRYEQYF.

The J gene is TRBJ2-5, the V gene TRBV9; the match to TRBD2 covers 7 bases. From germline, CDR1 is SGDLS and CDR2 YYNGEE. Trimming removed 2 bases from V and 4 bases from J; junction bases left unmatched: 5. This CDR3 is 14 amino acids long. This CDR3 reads CASSVASGPETQYF. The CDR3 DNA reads TGTGCCAGCAGCGTCGCTAGCGGCCCAGAGACCCAGTACTTC. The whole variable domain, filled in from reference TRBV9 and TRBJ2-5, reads DSGVTQTPKHLITATGQRVTLRCSPRSGDLSVYWYQQSLDQGLQFLIQYYNGEERAKGNILERFSAQQFPDLHSELNLSSLELGDSALYFCASSVASGPETQYFGPGTRLLVL.

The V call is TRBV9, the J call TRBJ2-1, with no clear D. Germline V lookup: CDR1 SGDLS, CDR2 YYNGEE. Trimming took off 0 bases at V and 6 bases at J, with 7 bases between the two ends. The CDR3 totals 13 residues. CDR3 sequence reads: CASSVANANEQFF. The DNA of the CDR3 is TGTGCCAGCAGCGTAGCCAACGCCAATGAGCAGTTCTTC.

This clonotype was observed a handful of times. CDR3 sequence (DNA): TGCGCCAGCAGCCCGTGGTCAGCCACTAATGAAAAACTGTTTTTT. Its translation: CASSPWSATNEKLFF. The genes are TRBV5-1 and TRBJ1-4, with D uncertain. In germline, CDR1 is SGHRS, CDR2 YFSETQ. Between the trimmed V and J ends, which lost 4 bases and 2 bases, there was a span of 12 bases. There are 15 residues in the CDR3.

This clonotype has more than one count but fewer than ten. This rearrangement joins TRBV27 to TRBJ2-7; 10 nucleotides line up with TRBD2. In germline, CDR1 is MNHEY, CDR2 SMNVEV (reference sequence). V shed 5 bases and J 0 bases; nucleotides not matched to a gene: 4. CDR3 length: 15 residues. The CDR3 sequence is CASSRTSGLSYEQYF. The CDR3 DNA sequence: TGTGCCAGCAGTCGGACTAGCGGTCTCTCCTACGAGCAGTACTTC.

The CDR3 sequence is CASSLDFANEQFF. The CDR3 bases are TGTGCCAGCAGCTTAGATTTTGCCAATGAGCAGTTCTTC. This rearrangement joins TRBV11-2 to TRBJ2-1; D not certain. Trimming left V 0 bases short and J 6 bases short, with 6 bases between. CDR1 SGHAT and CDR2 FQNNGV come from the germline V gene. The CDR3 runs to 13 residues. Filled out from reference TRBV11-2 and TRBJ2-1, the complete variable domain reads EAGVAQSPRYKIIEKRQSVAFWCNPISGHATLYWYQQILGQGPKLLIQFQNNGVVDDSQLPKDRFSAERLKGVDSTLKIQPAKLEDSAVYLCASSLDFANEQFFGPGTRLTVL.